This is a list of T cell receptor beta chains from one sample in a study of control samples from healthy donors and cancer patients. Clones were read by immunoSEQ multiplex PCR, and TCRdb kept only the in-frame ones, dropping some. The table records fewer than 200,000 clones, about 86% of them present only once. Material for sequencing was blood. These receptors were taken from a woman aged 25 to 39 in good health. The CDR3 runs from the conserved cysteine through the conserved F or W. The order of the fields is CDR3 DNA, CDR3 protein, J gene, clone size, V gene, D gene. D genes are given only for firm matches. Clone size appears in some rows only: once, few, many, or a class for an expanded clone.

cdr3_nt: TGTGCCAGCAGTAGTAGCGGGTACCTTAGCACAGATACGCAGTATTTT
cdr3_aa: CASSSSGYLSTDTQYF
j_call: TRBJ2-3
clone_size: -
v_call: TRBV28
d_call: TRBD2

cdr3_nt: TGTGCCAGCAGTCCAACTCAGGGGTACAATGAGCAGTTCTTC
cdr3_aa: CASSPTQGYNEQFF
j_call: TRBJ2-1
clone_size: -
v_call: TRBV28
d_call: -

cdr3_nt: TGTGCCAGTAGTATTACTAGAGGGCCCCAGCATTTT
cdr3_aa: CASSITRGPQHF
j_call: TRBJ1-5
clone_size: -
v_call: TRBV19
d_call: -

cdr3_nt: TGTGCCAGCGGCGGGAGGGGCAGTGAGCAGTTCTTC
cdr3_aa: CASGGRGSEQFF
j_call: TRBJ2-1
clone_size: -
v_call: TRBV7-9
d_call: TRBD2

cdr3_nt: TGCGCCAGCAGCTTGGACAGGTTCGGCAGCACTGAAGCTTTCTTT
cdr3_aa: CASSLDRFGSTEAFF
j_call: TRBJ1-1
clone_size: -
v_call: TRBV5-1
d_call: -

cdr3_nt: TGTGCCAGCAGTTTAATAGGGGACGAGACCCAGTACTTC
cdr3_aa: CASSLIGDETQYF
j_call: TRBJ2-5
clone_size: -
v_call: TRBV27
d_call: -

cdr3_nt: TGTGCCTGGAGAGAACAGGCTGGGGCGGGCTACACCTTC
cdr3_aa: CAWREQAGAGYTF
j_call: TRBJ1-2
clone_size: -
v_call: TRBV30
d_call: -

cdr3_nt: TGCGCCAGCAGCCAAGAACCGGGGCAGAACTATGGCTACACCTTC
cdr3_aa: CASSQEPGQNYGYTF
j_call: TRBJ1-2
clone_size: -
v_call: TRBV5-1
d_call: -

cdr3_nt: TGCGCCAGCAGCTTGGTGGTGGGCACTGAAGCTTTCTTT
cdr3_aa: CASSLVVGTEAFF
j_call: TRBJ1-1
clone_size: -
v_call: TRBV5-1
d_call: -

cdr3_nt: TGTGCCAGCAGCCAAGTAGTTGGGAGCTCCTACAATGAGCAGTTCTTC
cdr3_aa: CASSQVVGSSYNEQFF
j_call: TRBJ2-1
clone_size: -
v_call: TRBV3-1/TRBV3-2
d_call: -

cdr3_nt: TGTGCCAGCAGCTATCGACACTACGAGCAGTACTTC
cdr3_aa: CASSYRHYEQYF
j_call: TRBJ2-7
clone_size: -
v_call: TRBV7-2
d_call: -

cdr3_nt: TGTGCCAGTAGTATTGGCAATGAGTTGGATGGCTACACCTTC
cdr3_aa: CASSIGNELDGYTF
j_call: TRBJ1-2
clone_size: few
v_call: TRBV19
d_call: -

cdr3_nt: TGCAGTGCTAGAGAAGGGACTCAGCAGTTCTTC
cdr3_aa: CSAREGTQQFF
j_call: TRBJ2-1
clone_size: few
v_call: TRBV20-1
d_call: -

cdr3_nt: TGTGCCAGCAGCTTAGCCCCTCGAGCGGGAGAACACGAGCAGTACTTC
cdr3_aa: CASSLAPRAGEHEQYF
j_call: TRBJ2-7
clone_size: -
v_call: TRBV13
d_call: TRBD2

cdr3_nt: TGTGCCAGCAGCCCAGCAAGGAATTCACCCCTCCACTTT
cdr3_aa: CASSPARNSPLHF
j_call: TRBJ1-6
clone_size: once
v_call: TRBV7-8
d_call: -

cdr3_nt: TGTGCCAGCAGCTTAGACCCTGTGGTGAACTATGGCTACACCTTC
cdr3_aa: CASSLDPVVNYGYTF
j_call: TRBJ1-2
clone_size: -
v_call: TRBV7-9
d_call: -

cdr3_nt: TGTGCCAGCAGTTTATGGGGGGGTAAGAGCATGAAGTACTTC
cdr3_aa: CASSLWGGKSMKYF
j_call: TRBJ2-7
clone_size: -
v_call: TRBV28
d_call: -

cdr3_nt: TGTGCCAGCAGCGCATCCGGGACGAACTCCTACAATGAGCAGTTCTTC
cdr3_aa: CASSASGTNSYNEQFF
j_call: TRBJ2-1
clone_size: -
v_call: TRBV11-1
d_call: -

cdr3_nt: TGCGCCAGCAGCCTCGGGGGGGCTGAAGCTTTCTTT
cdr3_aa: CASSLGGAEAFF
j_call: TRBJ1-1
clone_size: -
v_call: TRBV4-1
d_call: -

cdr3_nt: TGTGCCAGCAGTTCGACCAAGGTGCTCCAGCATTTT
cdr3_aa: CASSSTKVLQHF
j_call: TRBJ1-5
clone_size: -
v_call: TRBV28
d_call: -